These 18 T cell receptor beta chains share one sample of origin, sequenced in a study of shared clonotypes between healthy human individuals. Libraries were prepared by immunoSEQ multiplex PCR; TCRdb keeps only in-frame clonotypes and omits some of them. In the table there are 1,400,000 or so clones, less than 99% of which are singletons. The sequencing input was naive CD4+ T cells sorted from blood. Documented subset: CD45RA+ positively selected. Every receptor here comes from a man younger than 40 in good health.

The gene calls are TRBV28 and TRBJ2-1; TRBD2 aligns across 7 bases. J was trimmed by 3 bases and V by 7 bases; bases with no gene match: 9. In germline, CDR1 is MDHEN, CDR2 SYDVKM. The CDR3 is 15 residues long. The chain's CDR3 is CASTPGGGIYNEQFF. The CDR3 coding sequence is TGTGCCAGCACCCCGGGGGGAGGCATCTACAATGAGCAGTTCTTC.

A single count supports this clone. The chain couples TRBV5-5 to TRBJ2-7; tentative D call: TRBD1 (6 bases). The CDR3 is 15 amino acids. Between the trimmed V and J ends, which lost 4 bases and 5 bases, there was a span of 19 bases. Germline CDR1 and CDR2: SGHKS and YYEKEE (reference sequence). The CDR3 bases are TGTGCCAGCAGCACCCTGGGGCAGGGGTCGAACGAGCAGTACTTC. Translated, it gives CASSTLGQGSNEQYF.

A single count supports this clone. This chain connects TRBV9 to TRBJ2-6; D is unresolved. CDR1 is SGDLS and CDR2 is YYNGEE in the germline V gene. The CDR3 totals 14 residues. V lost 4 bases and J 3 bases, leaving 8 bases between the germline ends. The CDR3 DNA sequence: TGTGCCAGCAGCTCCTCAGGTGGGGCCAACGTCCTGACTTTC. Translating gives CASSSSGGANVLTF.

The gene calls are TRBV5-1 and TRBJ2-5; TRBD2 matches 9 bases. The trim removed 7 bases at V and 9 bases at J, leaving 28 bases unmatched. The V gene's germline CDR1 is SGHRS and CDR2 YFSETQ. The CDR3 length is 19 residues. The CDR3 loop reads CASAPERSSHLAGAGAQYF. In nucleotides, the CDR3 is TGCGCCAGCGCACCTGAACGGTCCTCTCACTTAGCGGGAGCCGGGGCCCAGTACTTC. The whole variable domain, remainder taken from reference TRBV5-1 and TRBJ2-5, is KAGVTQTPRYLIKTRGQQVTLSCSPISGHRSVSWYQQTPGQGLQFLFEYFSETQRNKGNFPGRFSGRQFSNSRSEMNVSTLELGDSALYLCASAPERSSHLAGAGAQYFGPGTRLLVL.

V usage is TRBV7-9 and J usage is TRBJ2-3, with TRBD2 identical over 7 bases. The V segment lost 3 bases and the J segment 2 bases; nucleotides outside the gene matches: 8. Germline CDR1 reads SEHNR; CDR2 reads FQNEAQ (reference sequence). The CDR3 is 16 residues long. The CDR3 here is CASSFSLAVTTDTQYF. The CDR3 DNA reads as TGTGCCAGCAGCTTCTCCCTAGCGGTAACCACAGATACGCAGTATTTT.

CDR3 loop: CASSRTGAIYEQYF. The CDR3 nucleotides are TGTGCCAGTAGTAGGACAGGGGCTATCTACGAGCAGTACTTC. This chain joins TRBV19 and TRBJ2-7; 9 bases are a match to TRBD1. The CDR3 consists of 14 residues. Germline V gives CDR1 LNHDA, CDR2 SQIVND (reference sequence). V lost 4 bases, J lost 3 bases, and 4 bases stayed unmatched.

The chain employs TRBV4-2 and TRBJ2-3; no reliable D call. The germline CDR1 and CDR2 sequences are LGHNA and YNFKEQ. V lost 4 bases and J 3 bases, leaving 8 bases between the germline ends. CDR3 length equals 13 residues. This CDR3 reads CASSPTETDTQYF. The CDR3, as DNA: TGTGCCAGCAGCCCCACAGAGACAGATACGCAGTATTTT.

This chain joins TRBV30 and TRBJ2-7, with D perhaps matching TRBD1 or TRBD2 (6 bases each). V shed 1 base and J shed 3 bases, with 13 bases lying between them. The CDR3 loop spans 14 amino acids. CDR1 is GTSNPN and CDR2 is SVGIG in the germline V gene (reference sequence). The CDR3 coding sequence is TGTGCCTGGAGTGGTGGGGGGCAGTACTACGAGCAGTACTTC. This gives the protein CAWSGGGQYYEQYF.

The V and J genes are TRBV7-3 and TRBJ2-4; D may correspond to TRBD1 or TRBD2 (5 bases each). Germline values: CDR1 SGHTA, CDR2 FQGTGA. V lost 5 bases, J lost 5 bases, and 10 bases lay in between. CDR3 size: 13 residues. The CDR3: CASSPGTENIQYF. CDR3 DNA sequence: TGTGCCAGCAGCCCAGGGACGGAAAACATTCAGTACTTC.

V and J are TRBV10-1 and TRBJ2-1; D call uncertain. Trimming removed 3 bases at V and 1 base at J, with 7 bases between. Germline V gives CDR1 WNHNN, CDR2 SYGVQD (reference sequence). The CDR3 is 14 residues long. This CDR3 is CASSEEGSYNEQFF. CDR3 sequence (DNA): TGCGCCAGCAGTGAAGAAGGATCCTACAATGAGCAGTTCTTC.

The CDR3, as DNA: TGTGCCATCGACACTAGCGGAGTCGGGAATGAGCAGTTCTTC. It is translated as CAIDTSGVGNEQFF. The chain is built from TRBV10-3 and TRBJ2-1, with 8 bases that match TRBD2. Germline V CDR1 and CDR2: ENHRY, SYGVKD. The V gene end was trimmed by 8 bases and the J gene end by 7 bases; junction bases not matched to a gene: 10. The CDR3 runs to 14 residues.

V is TRBV5-6 and J is TRBJ2-2, with TRBD1 matching over 9 bases. Germline assignment: CDR1 SGHDT and CDR2 YYEEEE. The ends lost 3 bases at V and 3 bases at J; junction bases unmatched: 6. CDR3 size: 16 residues. The CDR3 region has the DNA TGTGCCAGCAGCTACCAGGGACAGGGAGACACCGGGGAGCTGTTTTTT. As protein: CASSYQGQGDTGELFF.

This rearrangement joins TRBV25-1 to TRBJ2-5; D unresolved. The V end was cut by 1 base, the J end by 5 bases, with 8 bases between. CDR1 is MGHDK, CDR2 SYGVNS, per germline. CDR3 length: 13 amino acids. CDR3 bases: TGTGCCAGCAGTGAATCCGGGCGGGAGACCCAGTACTTC. Its translation: CASSESGRETQYF.

The chain couples TRBV18 to TRBJ2-1, with 7 bases aligning to TRBD2. Germline V gene data show CDR1 as KGHSH and CDR2 as LQKENI. V shed 3 bases, J shed 2 bases, and the junction held 4 bases outside the gene matches. The CDR3 is made up of 15 amino acids. The CDR3 here is CASSPAAGPYNEQFF. The CDR3 coding sequence is TGTGCCAGCTCACCGGCAGCGGGGCCCTACAATGAGCAGTTCTTC.

This clone was seen just once. V and J are TRBV9 and TRBJ1-1; D call uncertain. Germline CDR1 and CDR2: SGDLS and YYNGEE. There are 14 residues in the CDR3. Trimming pared 4 bases from V and 8 bases from J, leaving 18 bases between. This chain's CDR3 is CASSFTSEGTEAFF. CDR3 nucleotides: TGTGCCAGCAGCTTTACTAGCGAAGGAACCGAAGCTTTCTTT.

V and J are TRBV30 and TRBJ1-2; no clear D gene. CDR1 and CDR2 from the germline V gene are GTSNPN and SVGIG (reference sequence). V lost 5 bases, J lost 5 bases, and 9 bases lay in between. The CDR3 runs to 11 residues. DNA of the CDR3: TGTGCCTGGGACGGTAAATATGGCTACACCTTC. Its protein product is CAWDGKYGYTF. The entire variable domain, with the rest obtained from reference TRBV30 and TRBJ1-2, is as follows: SQTIHQWPATLVQPVGSPLSLECTVEGTSNPNLYWYRQAAGRGLQLLFYSVGIGQISSEVPQNLSASRPQDRQFILSSKKLLLSDSGFYLCAWDGKYGYTFGSGTRLTVV.

This clone was detected only once. The chain links TRBV10-3 to TRBJ2-6, with 8 bases that match TRBD1. The CDR3 has 16 residues. Germline CDR1 and CDR2: ENHRY and SYGVKD. V was pared by 6 bases and J by 0 bases, with 4 bases of the junction left unmatched. CDR3 amino acids: CAISRTGSSGANVLTF. The CDR3 DNA reads as TGTGCCATCAGCAGGACAGGGAGCTCTGGGGCCAACGTCCTGACTTTC.

A remark on this clone: This sample includes further DNA sequences coding for the same CDR3. This sequence joins TRBV29-1 and TRBJ2-7, with TRBD2 matching over 8 bases. This CDR3 has 13 residues. The V gene end was trimmed by 5 bases and the J gene end by 2 bases; junction bases not matched to a gene: 5. The germline gives CDR1 SQVTM, CDR2 ANQGSEA. The CDR3 spells CSVSPGLAYEQYF. CDR3 nucleotide sequence: TGCAGCGTTTCCCCGGGACTAGCCTACGAGCAGTACTTC.